A single sample gave rise to the 19 T cell receptor beta chains below, sequenced in a study of blood T cell repertoires in COVID-19. TCRdb's table, derived via immunoSEQ multiplex PCR, lists solely in-frame clones and lacks some. The sample lists about 200,000 clones, 75% to 90% seen once, with approximately 30% in the top ten. The sample was peripheral blood. These receptors were taken from a man aged 35 to 55 with acute or convalescent COVID-19.

The V call is TRBV7-9, the J call TRBJ2-7; 7 positions match TRBD2. Germline V CDR1 and CDR2: SEHNR, FQNEAQ (reference sequence). CDR3 length: 14 residues. The trim removed 2 bases at V and 5 bases at J, leaving 6 bases unmatched. CDR3 bases: TGTGCCAGCAGCTTACGCGGGAGTAAGGACGAGCAGTACTTC. Protein sequence: CASSLRGSKDEQYF.

This chain joins TRBV6-5 and TRBJ1-5; no clear D. Trimming took off 2 bases at V and 7 bases at J, with 12 bases between the two ends. The CDR3 contains 14 residues. Per germline, CDR1 MNHEY and CDR2 SVGAGI. The CDR3 DNA is TGTGCCAGCAGTTACCGGGTCTCGGCGCAGCCCCAGCATTTT. It codes for CASSYRVSAQPQHF.

The CDR3 here is CASSTHGQYTEAFF. The CDR3 DNA sequence: TGTGCCAGCAGCACCCATGGACAGTACACTGAAGCTTTCTTT. V and J are TRBV13 and TRBJ1-1; D is perhaps TRBD1 (6 bases). Between the trimmed V and J ends, which lost 5 bases and 3 bases, there was a span of 13 bases. The CDR3 has 14 amino acids. The germline CDR1 and CDR2 sequences are PRHDT and FYEKMQ (reference sequence).

The chain recombines TRBV3-1 (or the pseudogene TRBV3-2) with TRBJ1-2, with 8 bases identical to TRBD1. J gave up 3 bases and V 1 base, and 4 bases lay outside the gene matches. The CDR3 is 15 residues long. Germline CDR1 and CDR2: LGHDT and YNNKEL (reference sequence). In DNA form, the CDR3 reads TGTGCCAGCAGCCAAGGCAGGGGGCTTCACTATGGCTACACCTTC. Its protein product is CASSQGRGLHYGYTF.

The chain carries TRBV2 and TRBJ2-7; TRBD2 matches at 7 bases. This CDR3 is 11 amino acids long. The trim removed 8 bases at V and 7 bases at J, leaving 5 bases unmatched. Germline V lookup: CDR1 SNHLY, CDR2 FYNNEI. CDR3 bases: TGTGCCAGCGTAACTAGCGAGGAGCAGTACTTC. This codes for CASVTSEEQYF. Complete variable domain (other parts from reference TRBV2 and TRBJ2-7): EPEVTQTPSHQVTQMGQEVILRCVPISNHLYFYWYRQILGQKVEFLVSFYNNEISEKSEIFDDQFSVERPDGSNFTLKIRSTKLEDSAMYFCASVTSEEQYFGPGTRLTVT.

V is TRBV5-1 and J is TRBJ1-2; D is perhaps TRBD1 (5 bases). V was pared by 0 bases and J by 8 bases, with 11 bases between. The germline gives CDR1 SGHRS, CDR2 YFSETQ. This CDR3 is 13 amino acids long. The DNA for the CDR3 is TGCGCCAGCAGCTTGGCTGTAGGGGAAGGCTACACCTTC. This sequence encodes CASSLAVGEGYTF.

The chain recombines TRBV6-6 with TRBJ1-2; D is unresolved. The CDR3 contains 12 residues. CDR1 is MNHNY, CDR2 SVGAGI, per germline (reference sequence). With 4 bases removed from V and 6 bases from J, the gap between germline ends came to 9 bases. The DNA of the CDR3 is TGTGCCAGCAGTTTAGCTCGTGATGGCTACACCTTC. Amino acids: CASSLARDGYTF.

The chain uses TRBV6-5 and TRBJ1-3; TRBD1 is a possible D gene (6 bases). The CDR3 runs to 15 residues. V shed 5 bases and J shed 0 bases, with 11 bases lying between them. The germline CDR1 and CDR2 sequences are MNHEY and SVGAGI. This CDR3 reads CASSQQGSSGNTIYF. Written as DNA, the CDR3 is TGTGCCAGCAGTCAACAGGGCTCCTCTGGAAACACCATATATTTT.

The table lists this clone with a few counts. The V and J genes are TRBV4-2 and TRBJ2-5; 8 positions agree with TRBD1. Germline-derived CDR1 and CDR2 are LGHNA and YNFKEQ. The CDR3 length is 18 residues. J was trimmed by 1 base and V by 0 bases; bases with no gene match: 10. Here the CDR3 reads CASSQDRVGQVLQETQYF. The CDR3 DNA reads TGTGCCAGCAGCCAAGATCGTGTGGGACAGGTTCTCCAAGAGACCCAGTACTTC.

CDR3: CAWSVRGTTGSFF. CDR3 bases: TGTGCCTGGAGTGTTCGAGGGACAACGGGGTCTTTCTTT. The genes are TRBV30 and TRBJ1-1, with D tentatively TRBD1 (6 bases). V was shortened by 0 bases and J by 12 bases, with 17 bases between the two germline ends. The germline CDR1 and CDR2 sequences are GTSNPN and SVGIG (reference sequence). The CDR3 contains 13 residues.

The V gene is TRBV5-1, the J gene TRBJ2-4, with 7 bases identical to TRBD2. This CDR3 has 14 residues. The J segment lost 3 bases and the V segment lost 4 bases, leaving 4 bases of the junction unmatched. Per the germline V gene, CDR1 is SGHRS and CDR2 is YFSETQ. The CDR3 DNA reads TGCGCCAGCAGCAGCGGGGTAAACAAAAACATTCAGTACTTC. Protein product: CASSSGVNKNIQYF.

This chain joins TRBV18 and TRBJ2-7, with D possibly matching TRBD1 (6 bases). CDR1 is KGHSH and CDR2 is LQKENI in the germline V gene. Between the trimmed V and J ends, which lost 2 bases and 0 bases, there was a span of 11 bases. The CDR3 totals 15 residues. CDR3 amino acids: CASSPEKDSSYEQYF. CDR3 in DNA: TGTGCCAGCTCACCAGAAAAGGACAGCTCCTACGAGCAGTACTTC.

The V call is TRBV6-5, the J call TRBJ1-1, with TRBD1 matching over 8 bases. Germline values: CDR1 MNHEY, CDR2 SVGAGI. This CDR3 is built from 14 residues. J lost 2 bases, V lost 9 bases, and 8 bases had no gene match. The CDR3 DNA follows: TGTGCCAGTCTGAGCAGGGGGCTAAACACTGAAGCTTTCTTT. This sequence encodes CASLSRGLNTEAFF.

A few counts support this clone. The gene calls are TRBV4-1 and TRBJ2-7, with TRBD1 identical over 7 bases. The germline gives CDR1 MGHRA, CDR2 YSYEKL. CDR3 size: 15 residues. V trimming: 8 bases; J trimming: 3 bases; junction bases outside the gene matches: 13. The chain's CDR3 is CASSDRYQGDYEQYF. Written as DNA, the CDR3 is TGCGCCAGCTCGGACCGGTACCAGGGGGACTACGAGCAGTACTTC.

J is TRBJ1-5 and V is TRBV20-1; 8 bases are shared with TRBD1. With 3 bases clipped from V and 2 bases from J, the junction kept 15 bases outside the gene matches. Germline assignment: CDR1 DFQATT and CDR2 SNEGSKA (reference sequence). There are 18 residues in the CDR3. The CDR3 nucleotides are TGCAGTGCTAGTGACCCGCTGGGGGACAGGAGAGGCAATCAGCCCCAGCATTTT. Its translation: CSASDPLGDRRGNQPQHF.

V usage is TRBV29-1 and J usage is TRBJ2-3; D perhaps matches TRBD2 (6 bases). Trimming took 4 bases from V and 2 from J, leaving 10 bases between them. CDR1 and CDR2 (germline): SQVTM, ANQGSEA. CDR3 size: 13 residues. CDR3 coding DNA: TGCAGCGTTGGTAGCGGACCCACAGATACGCAGTATTTT. This codes for CSVGSGPTDTQYF.

The DNA for the CDR3 is TGTGCCAGCAGCTCAACCGGGACTAGCGGGAGTCTTCTCTACGAGCAGTACTTC. Translated: CASSSTGTSGSLLYEQYF. The genes are TRBV5-6 and TRBJ2-7, with 14 bases aligning to TRBD2. The CDR3 extends over 18 amino acids. V dropped 3 bases and J dropped 3; count of bases not matched to a gene: 11. Germline V gene sequence: CDR1 SGHDT, CDR2 YYEEEE.

This sequence joins TRBV9 and TRBJ2-3, with unresolved D. V shed 0 bases and J shed 1 base, with 6 bases lying between them. Germline assignment: CDR1 SGDLS and CDR2 YYNGEE. There are 14 residues in the CDR3. CDR3 sequence reads: CASSVGQGTDTQYF. The CDR3 nucleotides are TGTGCCAGCAGCGTAGGGCAGGGCACAGATACGCAGTATTTT.

The chain couples TRBV4-3 to TRBJ2-1; 11 nucleotides agree with TRBD2. Germline CDR1 and CDR2: LGHNA and YSLEER. Trimming cost V 0 bases and J 4 bases; bases outside gene matches: 5. The CDR3 runs 17 residues. CDR3 residues: CASSQDGGTSGYNEQFF. The DNA for the CDR3 is TGCGCCAGCAGCCAAGACGGGGGGACTAGCGGATACAATGAGCAGTTCTTC.